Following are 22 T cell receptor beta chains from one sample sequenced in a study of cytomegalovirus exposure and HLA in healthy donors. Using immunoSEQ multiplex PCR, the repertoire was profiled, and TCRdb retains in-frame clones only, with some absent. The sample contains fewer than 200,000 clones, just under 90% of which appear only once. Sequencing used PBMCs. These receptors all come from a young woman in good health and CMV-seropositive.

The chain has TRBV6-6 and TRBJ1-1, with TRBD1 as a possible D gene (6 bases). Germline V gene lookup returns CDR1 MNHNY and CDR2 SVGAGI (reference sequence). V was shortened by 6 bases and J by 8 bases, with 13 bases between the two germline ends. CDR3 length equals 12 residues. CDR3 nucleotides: TGTGCCAGCAGGCCCACAGGGCCAGAAGCTTTCTTT. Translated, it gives CASRPTGPEAFF.

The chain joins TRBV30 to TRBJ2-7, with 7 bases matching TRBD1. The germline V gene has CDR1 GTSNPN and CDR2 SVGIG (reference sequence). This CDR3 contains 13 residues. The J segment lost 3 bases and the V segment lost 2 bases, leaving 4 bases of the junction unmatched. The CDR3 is CAWSLTGSYEQYF. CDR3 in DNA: TGTGCCTGGAGTTTGACAGGGAGCTACGAGCAGTACTTC. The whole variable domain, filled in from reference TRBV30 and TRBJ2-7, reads SQTIHQWPATLVQPVGSPLSLECTVEGTSNPNLYWYRQAAGRGLQLLFYSVGIGQISSEVPQNLSASRPQDRQFILSSKKLLLSDSGFYLCAWSLTGSYEQYFGPGTRLTVT.

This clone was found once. The CDR3 nucleotides are TGTGCCAGCAGCATCAGGGTCGCCAATGAGCAGTTCTTC. This codes for CASSIRVANEQFF. The rearrangement uses TRBV9 and TRBJ2-1, with D possibly matching TRBD1 (5 bases). The CDR3 loop spans 13 amino acids. Germline V gene sequence: CDR1 SGDLS, CDR2 YYNGEE. Trimming shortened V by 4 bases and J by 6 bases, and 11 bases separated the two germline ends.

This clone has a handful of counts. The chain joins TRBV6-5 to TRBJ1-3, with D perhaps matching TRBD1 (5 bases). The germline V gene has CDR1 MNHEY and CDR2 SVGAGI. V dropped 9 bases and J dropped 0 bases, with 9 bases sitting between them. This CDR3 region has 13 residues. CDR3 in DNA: TGTGCCAGTTCACAGGACTCTGGAAACACCATATATTTT. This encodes CASSQDSGNTIYF.

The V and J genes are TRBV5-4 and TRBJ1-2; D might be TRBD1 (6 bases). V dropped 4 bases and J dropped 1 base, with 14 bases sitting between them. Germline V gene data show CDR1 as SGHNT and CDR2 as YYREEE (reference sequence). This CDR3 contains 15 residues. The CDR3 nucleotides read TGTGCCAGCAGCGCTGGGACAAACTATAACTATGGCTACACCTTC. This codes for CASSAGTNYNYGYTF.

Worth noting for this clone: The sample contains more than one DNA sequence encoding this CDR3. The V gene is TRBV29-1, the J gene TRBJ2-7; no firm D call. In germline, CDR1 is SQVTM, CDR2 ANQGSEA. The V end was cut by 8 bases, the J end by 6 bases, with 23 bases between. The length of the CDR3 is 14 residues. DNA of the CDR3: TGCAGCTTGATCCTTGTGGGTTCTACGGGCGAGCAGTACTTC. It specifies CSLILVGSTGEQYF.

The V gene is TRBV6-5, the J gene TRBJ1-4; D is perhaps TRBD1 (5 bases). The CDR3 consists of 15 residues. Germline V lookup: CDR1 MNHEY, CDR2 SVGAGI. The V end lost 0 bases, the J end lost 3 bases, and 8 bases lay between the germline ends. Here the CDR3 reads CASSYSGGANEKLFF. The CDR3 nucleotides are TGTGCCAGCAGTTACTCCGGGGGGGCTAATGAAAAACTGTTTTTT.

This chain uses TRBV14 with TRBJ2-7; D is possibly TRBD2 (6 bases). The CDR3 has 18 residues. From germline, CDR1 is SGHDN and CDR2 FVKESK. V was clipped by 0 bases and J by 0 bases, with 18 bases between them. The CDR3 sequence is CASSQDITAGRPSYEQYF. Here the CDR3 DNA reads TGTGCCAGCAGCCAAGATATCACTGCGGGACGTCCCTCCTACGAGCAGTACTTC.

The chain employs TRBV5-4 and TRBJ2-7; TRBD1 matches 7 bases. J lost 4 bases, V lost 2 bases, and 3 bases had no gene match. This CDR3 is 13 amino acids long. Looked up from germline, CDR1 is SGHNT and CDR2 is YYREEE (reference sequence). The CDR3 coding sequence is TGTGCCAGCAGCTTCGACAGGGCTTACGAGCAGTACTTC. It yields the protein CASSFDRAYEQYF. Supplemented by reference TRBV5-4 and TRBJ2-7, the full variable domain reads ETGVTQSPTHLIKTRGQQVTLRCSSQSGHNTVSWYQQALGQGPQFIFQYYREEENGRGNFPPRFSGLQFPNYSSELNVNALELDDSALYLCASSFDRAYEQYFGPGTRLTVT.

The CDR3, as DNA: TGTGCCAGCAGTGTTTTCCGGGGAGCTTTCTTT. Translation: CASSVFRGAFF. This rearrangement joins TRBV2 to TRBJ1-1; D not resolved. With 4 bases removed from V and 10 bases from J, the gap between germline ends came to 10 bases. The germline V gene has CDR1 SNHLY and CDR2 FYNNEI. The CDR3 loop spans 11 amino acids.

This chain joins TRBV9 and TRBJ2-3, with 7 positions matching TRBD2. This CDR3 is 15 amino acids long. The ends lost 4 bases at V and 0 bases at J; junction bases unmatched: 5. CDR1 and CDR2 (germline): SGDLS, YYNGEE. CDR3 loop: CASSPGGTSTDTQYF. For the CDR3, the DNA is TGTGCCAGCAGCCCGGGGGGAACGAGCACAGATACGCAGTATTTT.

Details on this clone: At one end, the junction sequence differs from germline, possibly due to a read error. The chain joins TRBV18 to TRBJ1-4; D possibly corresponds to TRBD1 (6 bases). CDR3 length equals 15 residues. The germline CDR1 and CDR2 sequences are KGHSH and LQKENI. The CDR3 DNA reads TGTGCCAGCTCTCCACCGGGGGGGCCGGAGGAAAAACTGTTTTTT. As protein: CASSPPGGPEEKLFF.

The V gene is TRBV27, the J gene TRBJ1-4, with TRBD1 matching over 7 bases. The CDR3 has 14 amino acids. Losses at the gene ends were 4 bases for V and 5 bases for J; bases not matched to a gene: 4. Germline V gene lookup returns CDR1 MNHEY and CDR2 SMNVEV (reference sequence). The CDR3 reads CASSSGQENEKLFF. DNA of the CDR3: TGTGCCAGCAGTTCCGGACAGGAGAATGAAAAACTGTTTTTT.

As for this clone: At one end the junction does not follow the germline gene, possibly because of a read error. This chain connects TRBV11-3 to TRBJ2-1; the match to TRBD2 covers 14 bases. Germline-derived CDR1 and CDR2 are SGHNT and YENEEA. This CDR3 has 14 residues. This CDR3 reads CASSLVTSGRGLIF. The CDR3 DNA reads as TGTGCCAGCAGCTTAGTGACTAGCGGGAGGGGATTGATCTTC.

CDR3 region: CASSLRGPPGYTF. CDR3 nucleotides: TGTGCCAGCAGCTTAAGGGGGCCGCCCGGCTACACCTTC. J is TRBJ1-2 and V is TRBV7-8; 7 nucleotides agree with TRBD1. There are 13 residues in the CDR3. V trimming: 2 bases; J trimming: 8 bases; junction bases outside the gene matches: 5. Germline V lookup: CDR1 SGHVS, CDR2 FQNEAQ.

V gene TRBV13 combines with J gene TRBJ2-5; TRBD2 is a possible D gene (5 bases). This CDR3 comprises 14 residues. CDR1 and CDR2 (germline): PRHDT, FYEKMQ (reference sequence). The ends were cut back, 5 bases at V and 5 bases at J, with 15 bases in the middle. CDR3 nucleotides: TGTGCCAGCAGCCCAAGCGGCAGAGGGGAGACCCAGTACTTC. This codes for CASSPSGRGETQYF.

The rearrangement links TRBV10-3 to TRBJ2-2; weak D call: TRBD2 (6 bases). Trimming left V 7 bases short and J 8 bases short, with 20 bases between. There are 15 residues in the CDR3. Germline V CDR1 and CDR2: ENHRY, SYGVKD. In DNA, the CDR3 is TGTGCCATCAAACGACCGTGGGGGGACTCTGGGGAGCTGTTTTTT. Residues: CAIKRPWGDSGELFF.

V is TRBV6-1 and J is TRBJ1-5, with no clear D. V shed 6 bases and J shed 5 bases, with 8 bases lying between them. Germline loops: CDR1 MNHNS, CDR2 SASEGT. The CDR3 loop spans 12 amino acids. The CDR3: CASSLLHQPQHF. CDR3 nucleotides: TGTGCCAGCAGCCTATTGCATCAGCCCCAGCATTTT.

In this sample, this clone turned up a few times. The CDR3 loop reads CASSYTPSSFEQYF. In nucleotides, the CDR3 is TGTGCCAGCAGTTACACACCCTCCAGTTTCGAGCAGTACTTC. J is TRBJ2-7 and V is TRBV6-6; D gene unclear. Germline lookup yields CDR1 MNHNY and CDR2 SVGAGI (reference sequence). CDR3 length: 14 residues. The V end lost 2 bases, the J end lost 6 bases, and 14 bases lay between the germline ends.

This CDR3 reads CASSYSEGTETQYF. The CDR3 nucleotides read TGTGCCAGCAGTTACTCGGAGGGCACGGAGACCCAGTACTTC. The rearrangement uses TRBV6-5 and TRBJ2-5, with D possibly being TRBD2 (6 bases). The CDR3 loop spans 14 amino acids. V lost 0 bases and J 5 bases, leaving 10 bases between the germline ends. The germline V gene encodes CDR1 MNHEY and CDR2 SVGAGI.

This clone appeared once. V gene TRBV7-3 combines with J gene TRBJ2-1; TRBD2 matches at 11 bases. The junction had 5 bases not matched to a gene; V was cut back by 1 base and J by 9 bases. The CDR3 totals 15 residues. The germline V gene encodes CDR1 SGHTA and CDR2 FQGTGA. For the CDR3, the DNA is TGTGCCAGCAGCTTAATAGCGGGAGGGCCAGGTGAGCAGTTCTTC. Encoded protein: CASSLIAGGPGEQFF.

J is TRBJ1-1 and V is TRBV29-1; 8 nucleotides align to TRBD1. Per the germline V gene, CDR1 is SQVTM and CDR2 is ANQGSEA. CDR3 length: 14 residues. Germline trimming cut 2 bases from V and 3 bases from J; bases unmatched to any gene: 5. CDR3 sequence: CSVERQGWDTEAFF. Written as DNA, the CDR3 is TGCAGCGTTGAACGACAGGGGTGGGACACTGAAGCTTTCTTT.